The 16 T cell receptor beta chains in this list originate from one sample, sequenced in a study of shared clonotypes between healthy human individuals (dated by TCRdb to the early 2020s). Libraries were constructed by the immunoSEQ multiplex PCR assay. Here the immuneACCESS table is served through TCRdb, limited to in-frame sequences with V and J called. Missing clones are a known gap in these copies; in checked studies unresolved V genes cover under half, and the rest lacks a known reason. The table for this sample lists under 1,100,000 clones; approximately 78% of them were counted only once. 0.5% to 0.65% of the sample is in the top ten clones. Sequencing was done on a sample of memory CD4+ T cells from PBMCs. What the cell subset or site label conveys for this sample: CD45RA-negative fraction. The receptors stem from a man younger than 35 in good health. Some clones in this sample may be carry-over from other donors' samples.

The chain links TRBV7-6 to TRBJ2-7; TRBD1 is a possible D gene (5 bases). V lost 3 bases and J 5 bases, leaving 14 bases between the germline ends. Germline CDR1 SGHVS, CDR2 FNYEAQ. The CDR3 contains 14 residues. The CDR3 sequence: CASSLAGPINEQYF. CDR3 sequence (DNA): TGTGCCAGCAGCTTGGCAGGGCCGATCAACGAGCAGTACTTC.

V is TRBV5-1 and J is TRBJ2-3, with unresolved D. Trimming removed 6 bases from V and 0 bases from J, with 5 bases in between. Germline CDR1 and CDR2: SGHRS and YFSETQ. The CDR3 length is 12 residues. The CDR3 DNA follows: TGCGCCAGCATCGATAGCACAGATACGCAGTATTTT. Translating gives CASIDSTDTQYF.

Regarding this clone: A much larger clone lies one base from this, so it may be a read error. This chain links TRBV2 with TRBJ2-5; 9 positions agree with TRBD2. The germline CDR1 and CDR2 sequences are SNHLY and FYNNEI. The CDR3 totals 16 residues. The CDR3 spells CVSSDQTSGGSETQYF. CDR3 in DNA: TGTGTCAGCAGTGACCAGACTAGCGGAGGCTCGGAGACCCAGTACTTC.

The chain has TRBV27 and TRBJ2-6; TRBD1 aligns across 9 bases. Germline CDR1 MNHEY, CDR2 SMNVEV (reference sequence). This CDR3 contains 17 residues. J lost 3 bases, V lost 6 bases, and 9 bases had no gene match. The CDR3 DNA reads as TGTGCCAGCAGGAACTCCGGGACAGGGAATGGGGCCAACGTCCTGACTTTC. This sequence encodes CASRNSGTGNGANVLTF.

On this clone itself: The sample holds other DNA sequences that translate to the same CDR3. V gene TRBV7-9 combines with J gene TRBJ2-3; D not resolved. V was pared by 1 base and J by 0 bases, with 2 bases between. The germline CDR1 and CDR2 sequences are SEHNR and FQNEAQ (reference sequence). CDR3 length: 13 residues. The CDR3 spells CASSLGSTDTQYF. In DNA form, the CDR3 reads TGTGCCAGCAGCTTAGGCAGCACAGATACGCAGTATTTT.

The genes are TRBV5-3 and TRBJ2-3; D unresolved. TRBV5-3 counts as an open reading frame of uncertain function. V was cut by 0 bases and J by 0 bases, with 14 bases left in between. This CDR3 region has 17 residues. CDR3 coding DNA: TGTGCCAGAAGCTTGGTTAGATGGCAGGAGAGCACAGATACGCAGTATTTT. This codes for CARSLVRWQESTDTQYF.

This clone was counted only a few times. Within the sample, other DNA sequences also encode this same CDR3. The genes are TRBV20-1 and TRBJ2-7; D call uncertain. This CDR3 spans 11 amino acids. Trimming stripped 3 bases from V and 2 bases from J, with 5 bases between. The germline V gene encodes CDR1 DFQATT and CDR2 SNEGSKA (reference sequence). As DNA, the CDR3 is TGCAGTGCTAGCAGTCCCTACGAGCAGTACTTC. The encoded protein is CSASSPYEQYF.

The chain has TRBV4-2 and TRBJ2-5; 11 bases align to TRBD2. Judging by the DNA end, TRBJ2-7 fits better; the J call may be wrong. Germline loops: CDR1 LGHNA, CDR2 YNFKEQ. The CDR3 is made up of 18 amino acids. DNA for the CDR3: TGTGCCAGCAGCCAAGTCCCTTCCGGGACTAGCGGCTCCTACGAGCAGTACTTC. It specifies CASSQVPSGTSGSYEQYF.

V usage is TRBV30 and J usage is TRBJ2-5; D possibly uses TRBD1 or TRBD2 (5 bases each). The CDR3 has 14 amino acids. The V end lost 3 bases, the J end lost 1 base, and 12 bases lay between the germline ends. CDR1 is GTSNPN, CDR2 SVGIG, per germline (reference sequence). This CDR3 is CAWSGTGTQETQYF. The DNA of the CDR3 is TGTGCCTGGAGCGGGACGGGGACCCAAGAGACCCAGTACTTC.

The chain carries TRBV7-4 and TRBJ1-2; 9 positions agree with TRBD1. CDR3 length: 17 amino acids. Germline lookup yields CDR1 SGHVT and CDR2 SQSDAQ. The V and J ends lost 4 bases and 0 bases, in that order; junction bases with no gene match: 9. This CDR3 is CASSYPRDRASNYGYTF. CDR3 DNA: TGTGCCAGCAGCTACCCCCGGGACAGGGCCTCTAACTATGGCTACACCTTC.

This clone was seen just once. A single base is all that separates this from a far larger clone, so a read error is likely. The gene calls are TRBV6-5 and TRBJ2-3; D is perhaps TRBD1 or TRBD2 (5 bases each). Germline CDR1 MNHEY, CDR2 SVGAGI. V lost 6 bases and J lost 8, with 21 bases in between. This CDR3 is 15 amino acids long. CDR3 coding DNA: TGTGCCAGCAGCATAACCCGGGACCCCGGCGGTACGCAGTATTTT. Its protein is CASSITRDPGGTQYF.

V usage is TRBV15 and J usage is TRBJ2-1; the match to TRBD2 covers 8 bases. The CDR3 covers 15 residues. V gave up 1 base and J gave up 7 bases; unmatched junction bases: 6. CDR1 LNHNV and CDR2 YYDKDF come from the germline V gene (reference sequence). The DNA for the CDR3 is TGTGCCACCAGCAGAGTCGGCGGGAGGATGAATGAGCAGTTCTTC. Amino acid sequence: CATSRVGGRMNEQFF.

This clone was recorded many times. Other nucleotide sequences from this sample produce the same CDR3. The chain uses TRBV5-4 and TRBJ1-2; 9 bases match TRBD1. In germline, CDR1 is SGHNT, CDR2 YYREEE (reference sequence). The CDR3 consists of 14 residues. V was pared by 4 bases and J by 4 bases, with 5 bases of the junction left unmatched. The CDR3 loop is CASSLDRGIYGYTF. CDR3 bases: TGTGCCAGCAGCCTGGACAGGGGTATCTATGGCTACACCTTC.

CDR3 DNA: TGTGCCAGCAGTTACTCGAGTAGCGCTAAAGGGGAGCTGTTTTTT. It translates to CASSYSSSAKGELFF. This chain joins TRBV6-6 and TRBJ2-2, with D maybe TRBD2 (5 bases). CDR1 and CDR2 from the germline V gene are MNHNY and SVGAGI (reference sequence). This CDR3 is built from 15 residues. Trimming left V 0 bases short and J 8 bases short, with 13 bases between.

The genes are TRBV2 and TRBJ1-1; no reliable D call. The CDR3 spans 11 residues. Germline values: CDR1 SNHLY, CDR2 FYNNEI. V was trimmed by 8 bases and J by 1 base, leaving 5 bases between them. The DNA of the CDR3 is TGTGCCAGCCAAAGGAACACTGAAGCTTTCTTT. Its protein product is CASQRNTEAFF.

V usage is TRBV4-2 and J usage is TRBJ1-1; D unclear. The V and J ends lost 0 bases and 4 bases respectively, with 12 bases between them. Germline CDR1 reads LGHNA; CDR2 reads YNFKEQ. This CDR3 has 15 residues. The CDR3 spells CASSQDRGWATEAFF. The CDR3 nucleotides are TGTGCCAGCAGCCAAGATCGTGGTTGGGCCACTGAAGCTTTCTTT.